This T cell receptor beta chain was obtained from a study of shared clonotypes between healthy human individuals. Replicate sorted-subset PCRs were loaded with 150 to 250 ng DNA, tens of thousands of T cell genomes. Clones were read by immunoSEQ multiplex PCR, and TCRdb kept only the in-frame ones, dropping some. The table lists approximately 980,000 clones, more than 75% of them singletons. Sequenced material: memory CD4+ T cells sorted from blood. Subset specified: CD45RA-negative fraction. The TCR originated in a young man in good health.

CDR3 DNA: TGTGCCAGCAGCCCGTGGGGGGGGAGCACTGAAGCTTTCTTT. It yields the protein CASSPWGGSTEAFF. The chain employs TRBV7-2 and TRBJ1-1; possible D gene TRBD1, 5 bases. Germline CDR1 reads SGHTA; CDR2 reads FQGNSA. Trimming took 5 bases from V and 4 from J, leaving 14 bases between them. The CDR3 spans 14 residues.